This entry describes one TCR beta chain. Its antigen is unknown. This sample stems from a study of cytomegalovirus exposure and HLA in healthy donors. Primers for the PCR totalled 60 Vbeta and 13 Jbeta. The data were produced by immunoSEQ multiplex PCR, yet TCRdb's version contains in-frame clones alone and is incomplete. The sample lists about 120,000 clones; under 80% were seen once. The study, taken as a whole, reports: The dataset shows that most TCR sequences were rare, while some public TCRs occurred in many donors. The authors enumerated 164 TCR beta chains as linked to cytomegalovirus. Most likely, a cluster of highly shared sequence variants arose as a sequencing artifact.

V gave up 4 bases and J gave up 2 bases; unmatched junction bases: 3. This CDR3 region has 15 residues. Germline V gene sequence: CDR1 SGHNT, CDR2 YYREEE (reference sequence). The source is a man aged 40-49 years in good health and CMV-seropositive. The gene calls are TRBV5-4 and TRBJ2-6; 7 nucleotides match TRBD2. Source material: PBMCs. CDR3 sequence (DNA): TGTGCCAGCAGCACCGCGGGGGCTGGGGCCAACGTCCTGACTTTC. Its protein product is CASSTAGAGANVLTF.